This record covers a single T cell receptor (beta chain). The data were obtained in a study of T cells in Graves' hyperthyroidism and ophthalmopathy. CDR1 and CDR2 (germline): MDHEN, SYDVKM. The CDR3 spans 14 residues. The V segment lost 7 bases and the J segment 2 bases; nucleotides outside the gene matches: 6. Exclusion of patients followed from uncontrolled infection, other autoimmune disease, pregnancy or lactation. There were TCR beta CDR3 regions amplified from RNA transcripts. Researchers ran a first-round RT-PCR on the TCR CDR3 using the HTBI primer set. TCRdb re-called the multiplex PCR reads with MiXCR, one entry per CDR3 protein. This sample has around 250,000 distinct CDR3 sequences, with less than 15% found just once.

The sequence derives from a woman in her thirties or forties with Graves' hyperthyroidism that later progressed to Graves' ophthalmopathy. The sample consisted of blood. The chain combines TRBV28 with TRBJ2-7, with TRBD2 identical over 9 bases. CDR3 amino acids: CASTVGGRAYEQYF. CDR3 nucleotide sequence: TGTGCCAGCACTGTTGGCGGGAGGGCCTACGAGCAGTACTTC.